These 22 T cell receptor beta chains were sequenced from one sample in a study of beta chain features in type 1 diabetes. Sequenced material consisted of expressed TCRB transcripts (all of the isolated RNA was reverse transcribed). TCRdb keeps only in-frame clones here, not all; method: immunoSEQ multiplex PCR. Of 120,000 to 150,000 clones detected, roughly 9.7% appear once; the ten largest clones hold 0.55% to 0.75%. What was sequenced was central memory CD4+ T cells from blood. Every receptor here comes from a middle-aged woman in good health.

The chain joins TRBV7-2 to TRBJ1-2; D ambiguous. V dropped 1 base and J dropped 7 bases, with 13 bases sitting between them. Looked up from germline, CDR1 is SGHTA and CDR2 is FQGNSA. There are 14 residues in the CDR3. The CDR3 DNA sequence: TGTGCCAGCAGCTTAGAGCGGGTGTCGGGTGGCTACACCTTC. Its translation: CASSLERVSGGYTF.

The table lists this clone with a few counts. The chain links TRBV2 to TRBJ1-6, with D perhaps TRBD1 (6 bases). Trimming cost V 6 bases and J 10 bases, with 16 bases left between them. Germline V CDR1 and CDR2: SNHLY, FYNNEI. The CDR3 extends over 14 amino acids. CDR3 in amino acids: CASSRDTRDSPLHF. The CDR3 DNA is TGTGCCAGCAGCCGGGACACCAGGGACTCACCCCTCCACTTT.

This clone was detected a few times. The gene calls are TRBV7-2 and TRBJ2-7; 7 bases fit TRBD2. The CDR3 is made up of 16 amino acids. Trimming removed 1 base from V and 3 bases from J; junction bases left unmatched: 9. The germline V gene has CDR1 SGHTA and CDR2 FQGNSA. CDR3 sequence: CASSLGGSGWIYEQYF. The CDR3 DNA reads TGTGCCAGCAGCTTAGGGGGTAGCGGGTGGATCTACGAGCAGTACTTC.

This clone was counted only a few times. The V and J genes are TRBV27 and TRBJ2-7; 10 nucleotides match TRBD1. The germline V gene encodes CDR1 MNHEY and CDR2 SMNVEV (reference sequence). The CDR3 runs 13 residues. After removal of 5 bases from V and 4 bases from J, the junction contained 2 bases not matched to a gene. CDR3 bases: TGTGCCAGCAGTCGACAGGGGGCGTACGAGCAGTACTTC. Translation: CASSRQGAYEQYF.

This clone was observed a handful of times. J is TRBJ2-7 and V is TRBV11-2; tentative D call: TRBD1 (5 bases). CDR1 is SGHAT, CDR2 FQNNGV, per germline. There are 15 residues in the CDR3. Trimming removed 3 bases at V and 5 bases at J, with 17 bases between. Written as DNA, the CDR3 is TGTGCCAGCAGCTTCTCCCACAGGCCTACCGACGAGCAGTACTTC. Its translation: CASSFSHRPTDEQYF.

This clone was found a few times. V is TRBV4-3 and J is TRBJ1-2; D remains ambiguous. Between the trimmed V and J ends, which lost 4 bases and 0 bases, there was a span of 9 bases. This CDR3 is built from 14 residues. CDR1 and CDR2 from the germline V gene are LGHNA and YSLEER. CDR3 residues: CASSLQATNYGYTF. The CDR3 bases are TGCGCCAGCAGCCTTCAGGCGACTAACTATGGCTACACCTTC.

The chain joins TRBV5-1 to TRBJ1-6; 8 bases fit TRBD1. The CDR3 extends over 16 amino acids. The germline V gene has CDR1 SGHRS and CDR2 YFSETQ. Trimming took 0 bases from V and 8 from J; bases not matched to a gene: 7. The chain's CDR3 is CASSLAVQGGHSPLHF. CDR3 nucleotide sequence: TGCGCCAGCAGCTTGGCGGTACAGGGGGGGCATTCACCCCTCCACTTT.

The sample holds a few counts of this clone. This CDR3 is CASSFRAGKLFF. Written as DNA, the CDR3 is TGTGCCAGCAGCTTTAGGGCGGGAAAACTGTTTTTT. J is TRBJ1-4 and V is TRBV7-2; D call uncertain. From germline, CDR1 is SGHTA and CDR2 FQGNSA. The germline V and J ends were trimmed by 3 bases and 10 bases, with 9 bases remaining between them. This CDR3 contains 12 residues.

The chain joins TRBV5-1 to TRBJ2-2; perhaps TRBD1 as D (6 bases). This CDR3 region has 16 residues. Germline lookup yields CDR1 SGHRS and CDR2 YFSETQ. The V and J ends lost 7 bases and 1 base respectively, with 17 bases between them. CDR3 protein: CASRNIDRKNTGELFF. CDR3 in DNA: TGCGCCAGCCGAAATATTGACAGGAAGAACACCGGGGAGCTGTTTTTT.

The chain links TRBV6-5 to TRBJ2-5; 9 nucleotides match TRBD1. The germline V gene has CDR1 MNHEY and CDR2 SVGAGI. The CDR3 is 15 residues long. The V and J ends lost 4 bases and 4 bases, in that order; junction bases with no gene match: 7. The CDR3 loop is CASSSGPTGGETQYF. The CDR3 region has the DNA TGTGCCAGCAGTTCAGGCCCGACAGGGGGAGAGACCCAGTACTTC.

This clone showed up just a few times. The rearrangement links TRBV5-1 to TRBJ1-5, with 7 bases that match TRBD1. The CDR3 totals 15 residues. CDR1 SGHRS and CDR2 YFSETQ come from the germline V gene. Losses at the gene ends were 4 bases for V and 4 bases for J; bases not matched to a gene: 8. The CDR3 sequence is CASSEGTAGNQPQHF. Written as DNA, the CDR3 is TGCGCCAGCAGCGAAGGGACAGCCGGAAATCAGCCCCAGCATTTT.

This clone occurred a few times. The chain links TRBV19 to TRBJ1-2; no reliable D call. With 0 bases removed from V and 8 bases from J, the gap between germline ends came to 19 bases. The CDR3 contains 16 residues. Germline V gives CDR1 LNHDA, CDR2 SQIVND (reference sequence). The CDR3 region is CASSIDGRHDNRGYTF. CDR3 DNA sequence: TGTGCCAGTAGTATAGATGGAAGGCACGACAATCGGGGCTACACCTTC. Drawing the rest from reference TRBV19 and TRBJ1-2, the complete variable domain is DGGITQSPKYLFRKEGQNVTLSCEQNLNHDAMYWYRQDPGQGLRLIYYSQIVNDFQKGDIAEGYSVSREKKESFPLTVTSAQKNPTAFYLCASSIDGRHDNRGYTFGSGTRLTVV.

This clone was detected only a few times. One junction end disagrees with the germline gene, perhaps due to a read error. V and J are TRBV19 and TRBJ2-1; possibly TRBD1 for D (6 bases). Germline V gives CDR1 LNHDA, CDR2 SQIVND (reference sequence). The CDR3 has 17 residues. CDR3: CASSRRAQGTSHNEQFF. CDR3 in DNA: TGTGCCAGTAGTAGAAGGGCGCAGGGGACCTCCCACAATGAGCAGTTCTTC.

This clone was seen a handful of times. The chain recombines TRBV9 with TRBJ2-3, with no clear D. The germline V gene encodes CDR1 SGDLS and CDR2 YYNGEE. V lost 0 bases and J 4 bases, leaving 9 bases between the germline ends. The CDR3 contains 14 residues. The CDR3 DNA follows: TGTGCCAGCAGCGTAGATCAGTTCCCAGATACGCAGTATTTT. It yields the protein CASSVDQFPDTQYF.

This clone occurred a few times. The chain carries TRBV5-1 and TRBJ1-2; 12 bases are a match to TRBD1. J gave up 8 bases and V 5 bases, and 10 bases lay outside the gene matches. Germline CDR1 is SGHRS and CDR2 is YFSETQ. There are 15 residues in the CDR3. CDR3 region: CASSTGTGGAGGYTF. The CDR3, as DNA: TGCGCCAGCAGTACCGGGACAGGGGGCGCGGGAGGCTACACCTTC.

This clone came up a few times. J is TRBJ2-7 and V is TRBV27; D is possibly TRBD2 (6 bases). The CDR3 runs 11 residues. Trimming took 8 bases from V and 7 from J, leaving 12 bases between them. Per germline, CDR1 MNHEY and CDR2 SMNVEV (reference sequence). This CDR3 reads CASGGAGEQYF. CDR3 nucleotides: TGTGCCAGCGGCGGGGCGGGGGAGCAGTACTTC.

This clone was observed many times. This sequence joins TRBV28 and TRBJ1-2, with TRBD1 identical over 7 bases. V shed 6 bases, J shed 4 bases, and the junction held 5 bases outside the gene matches. The CDR3 is 13 residues long. CDR1 is MDHEN and CDR2 is SYDVKM in the germline V gene. The CDR3, as DNA: TGTGCCAGCAGCCAAGGACAGGTCTATGGCTACACCTTC. Its protein is CASSQGQVYGYTF.

In this sample, this clone turned up many times. The chain links TRBV14 to TRBJ2-5; tentative D call: TRBD1 (6 bases). The CDR3 extends over 14 amino acids. The V end was cut by 6 bases, the J end by 0 bases, with 11 bases between. Germline V gene sequence: CDR1 SGHDN, CDR2 FVKESK. The CDR3 loop reads CASSPDRNQETQYF. The CDR3 nucleotides are TGTGCCAGCAGTCCGGACAGAAACCAAGAGACCCAGTACTTC.

This clone has a handful of counts. The chain joins TRBV18 to TRBJ1-1; D perhaps matches TRBD1 (6 bases). The CDR3 is 14 amino acids. Trimming cost V 5 bases and J 6 bases, with 16 bases left between them. CDR1 and CDR2 (germline): KGHSH, LQKENI. The CDR3 DNA sequence: TGTGCCAGCTCATTCTTCGACAGGCCCCCTGAAGCTTTCTTT. This sequence encodes CASSFFDRPPEAFF.

This clone was seen only a few times. The chain employs TRBV2 and TRBJ2-5; 9 nucleotides line up with TRBD1. Germline values: CDR1 SNHLY, CDR2 FYNNEI. The CDR3 has 16 amino acids. Losses at the gene ends were 4 bases for V and 0 bases for J; bases not matched to a gene: 6. The CDR3 is CASSVRGTGYQETQYF. Written as DNA, the CDR3 is TGTGCCAGCAGTGTACGAGGGACAGGGTACCAAGAGACCCAGTACTTC.

The rearrangement joins TRBV9 to TRBJ2-1; TRBD2 matches at 8 bases. CDR3 length: 15 residues. From germline, CDR1 is SGDLS and CDR2 YYNGEE. Unmatched junction bases numbered 7, after V lost 1 base and J lost 7 bases. CDR3 nucleotides: TGTGCCAGCAGCGTACACACTAGCGGTGATAATGAGCAGTTCTTC. This encodes CASSVHTSGDNEQFF. Drawing the rest from reference TRBV9 and TRBJ2-1, the complete variable domain is DSGVTQTPKHLITATGQRVTLRCSPRSGDLSVYWYQQSLDQGLQFLIQYYNGEERAKGNILERFSAQQFPDLHSELNLSSLELGDSALYFCASSVHTSGDNEQFFGPGTRLTVL.

This clone was detected many times. This chain uses TRBV7-9 with TRBJ2-1, with D tentatively TRBD2 (6 bases). Deletions cut 1 base from V and 4 bases from J, with 20 bases between. There are 18 residues in the CDR3. CDR1 and CDR2 (germline): SEHNR, FQNEAQ (reference sequence). CDR3 bases: TGTGCCAGCAGCTTAGAAGGCGTACGGCTAGCGCGGTACAATGAGCAGTTCTTC. Its protein product is CASSLEGVRLARYNEQFF.